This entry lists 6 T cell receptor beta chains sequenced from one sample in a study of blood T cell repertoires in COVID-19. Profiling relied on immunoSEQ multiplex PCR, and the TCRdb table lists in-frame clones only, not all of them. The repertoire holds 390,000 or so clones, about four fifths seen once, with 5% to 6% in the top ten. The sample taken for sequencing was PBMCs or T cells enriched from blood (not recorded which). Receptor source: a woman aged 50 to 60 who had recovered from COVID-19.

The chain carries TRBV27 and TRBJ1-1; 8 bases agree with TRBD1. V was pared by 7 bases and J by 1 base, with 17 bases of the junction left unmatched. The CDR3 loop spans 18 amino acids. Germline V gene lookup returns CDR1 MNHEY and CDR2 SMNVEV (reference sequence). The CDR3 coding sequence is TGTGCCAGCAACCCAGGGGGCTTACTAAAAATGGGGAACACTGAAGCTTTCTTT. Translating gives CASNPGGLLKMGNTEAFF.

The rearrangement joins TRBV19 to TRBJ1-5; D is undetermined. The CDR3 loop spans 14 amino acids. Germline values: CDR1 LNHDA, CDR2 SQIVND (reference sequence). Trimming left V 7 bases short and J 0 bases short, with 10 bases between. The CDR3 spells CASISLYSNQPQHF. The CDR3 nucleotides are TGTGCCAGTATTTCCCTGTATAGCAATCAGCCCCAGCATTTT.

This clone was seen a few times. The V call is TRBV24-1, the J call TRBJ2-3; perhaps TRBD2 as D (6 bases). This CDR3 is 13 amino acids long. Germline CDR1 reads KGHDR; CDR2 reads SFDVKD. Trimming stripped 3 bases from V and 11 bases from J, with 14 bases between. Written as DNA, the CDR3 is TGTGCCACCAGTGATCCGGGACTTAGGGAGCAGTATTTT. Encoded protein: CATSDPGLREQYF.

The CDR3 sequence is CASSSMDTGTEAFF. The CDR3 coding sequence is TGTGCCAGCAGCTCGATGGACACGGGCACTGAAGCTTTCTTT. This chain joins TRBV5-6 and TRBJ1-1, with a possible D match to TRBD1 (5 bases). The V gene's germline CDR1 is SGHDT and CDR2 YYEEEE. The germline V and J ends were trimmed by 3 bases and 4 bases, with 13 bases remaining between them. This CDR3 comprises 14 residues.

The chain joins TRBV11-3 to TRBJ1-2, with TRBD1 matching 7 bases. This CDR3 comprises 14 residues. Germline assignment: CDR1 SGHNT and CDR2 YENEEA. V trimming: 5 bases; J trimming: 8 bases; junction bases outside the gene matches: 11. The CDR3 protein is CASSQGETGSGYTF. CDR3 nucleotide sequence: TGTGCCAGCAGCCAAGGGGAGACAGGGAGCGGCTACACCTTC. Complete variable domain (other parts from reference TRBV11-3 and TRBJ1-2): EAGVVQSPRYKIIEKKQPVAFWCNPISGHNTLYWYLQNLGQGPELLIRYENEEAVDDSQLPKDRFSAERLKGVDSTLKIQPAELGDSAVYLCASSQGETGSGYTFGSGTRLTVV.

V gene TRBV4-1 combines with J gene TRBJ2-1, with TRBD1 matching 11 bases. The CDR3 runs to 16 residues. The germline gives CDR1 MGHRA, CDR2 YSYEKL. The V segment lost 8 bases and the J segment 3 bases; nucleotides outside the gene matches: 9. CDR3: CASARVGTGGYNEQFF. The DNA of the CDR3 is TGCGCCAGCGCCCGGGTTGGGACAGGGGGCTACAATGAGCAGTTCTTC.